The rows below give T cell receptor beta chains drawn from one sample of a study of cytotoxic CD8 clonotypes in ibrutinib-treated CLL. The assay was immunoSEQ multiplex PCR, and TCRdb's table has in-frame clones only and misses some. The table has around 140,000 clones, approximately 85% seen once; the top ten hold about 2.1%. Here the sequenced sample was PBMCs, taken after 24 months of ibrutinib treatment. Every receptor here comes from a human donor with chronic lymphocytic leukemia. CDR3s include the opening cysteine and the closing phenylalanine or tryptophan. D genes are given only for firm matches. Expanded clones are given a class, and other clones once, few, many or no size at all.

V,D,size,J,CDR3,DNA
TRBV19,-,once,TRBJ1-5,CASRPPGQPQHF,TGTGCCAGTCGTCCACCCGGGCAGCCCCAGCATTTT
TRBV30,TRBD1,-,TRBJ1-3,CAWSEGTAGNTIYF,TGTGCCTGGAGTGAAGGGACAGCTGGAAACACCATATATTTT
TRBV10-3,TRBD1,-,TRBJ1-1,CAISATGGMNTEAFF,TGTGCCATCAGTGCGACAGGGGGGATGAACACTGAAGCTTTCTTT
TRBV27,-,few,TRBJ1-1,CASSLYRTDPMNTEAFF,TGTGCCAGCAGTCTGTACCGGACGGACCCAATGAACACTGAAGCTTTCTTT
TRBV7-6,TRBD1,few,TRBJ2-7,CASSPLSGQGNYEQYF,TGTGCCAGCAGCCCACTATCCGGACAGGGGAACTACGAGCAGTACTTC
TRBV5-4,TRBD1,-,TRBJ1-1,CASSPLGQGAGEAFF,TGTGCCAGCAGCCCGCTGGGACAGGGGGCTGGTGAAGCTTTCTTT
TRBV2,-,-,TRBJ2-4,CASSDPGAKNIQYF,TGTGCCAGCAGTGACCCTGGGGCCAAAAACATTCAGTACTTC
TRBV9,TRBD1,-,TRBJ1-1,CASSVEGGTGNTEAFF,TGTGCCAGCAGCGTAGAAGGGGGGACAGGGAACACTGAAGCTTTCTTT
TRBV7-2,TRBD2,-,TRBJ2-5,CASSRTSGGPQPTQYF,TGTGCCAGCAGCCGGACTAGCGGGGGGCCACAACCGACCCAGTACTTC
TRBV9,TRBD2,-,TRBJ2-1,CASSGSRGGRVEQFF,TGTGCCAGCAGCGGGTCGCGTGGGGGGAGGGTTGAGCAGTTCTTC
TRBV7-2,-,-,TRBJ2-2,CASSPNLGAGELFF,TGTGCCAGCAGTCCGAACCTGGGGGCCGGGGAGCTGTTTTTT
TRBV7-2,-,-,TRBJ2-5,CASSSQGAQETQYF,TGTGCCAGCAGTTCACAGGGAGCTCAAGAGACCCAGTACTTC
TRBV5-6,TRBD2,once,TRBJ2-7,CASSLPPGTSGRARDEQYF,TGTGCCAGCAGCTTACCGCCTGGGACTAGCGGGAGGGCCAGGGACGAGCAGTACTTC